The clone carrying this T cell receptor beta chain was seen at least ten times. Antigen specificity is unknown. The CDR3 is 14 amino acids. Germline loops: CDR1 MNHNS, CDR2 SASEGT. V gave up 8 bases and J gave up 5 bases; unmatched junction bases: 3. Unique molecular identifiers were present in the TCR beta cDNA libraries. TCRdb re-derived calls from the PCR reads in MiXCR, one entry per CDR3 protein. The repertoire consists of 160,000 or so distinct CDR3 sequences, with about 37% occurring once and the leading ten covering under 30%. The data derive from a study of post-analysis software for immune sequencing data. Notes on the study in general: Diversity measured as normalized Chao1 was significantly lower in multiple sclerosis patients than in controls. Elevated frequency relative to controls characterized about 5 TRBV segments in patients, TRBV5-6, TRBV5-1 and TRBV20-1 among them.

The clonotype was recovered from a girl between 5 and 17 years old with multiple sclerosis. The sequencing here drew on blood, taken after autologous hematopoietic stem cell transplantation. V and J are TRBV6-1 and TRBJ2-3; TRBD2 matches 14 bases. CDR3 nucleotides: TGTGCCAGCTCCGGGACTAGCGGGAGAGATACGCAGTATTTT. Translating gives CASSGTSGRDTQYF.